A single sample gave rise to the 9 T cell receptor beta chains below, sequenced in a study of T cell repertoires in cytomegalovirus infection. One entry per CDR3 protein results from TCRdb running MiXCR on the reads. The table lists roughly 920,000 distinct CDR3 sequences, around 30% of them singletons. Their antigens remain unidentified. The source material was cultured CD8+ T cells from PBMCs, sampled from culture after CMV antigen stimulation. These receptor sequences come from a human donor in good health (CMV status not recorded). Some clones in this sample may be carry-over from other donors' samples.

The J gene is TRBJ2-1, the V gene TRBV27; D not resolved. This CDR3 has 13 residues. V was trimmed by 2 bases and J by 6 bases, leaving 8 bases between them. The germline gives CDR1 MNHEY, CDR2 SMNVEV (reference sequence). CDR3 sequence (DNA): TGTGCCAGCAGTTTAGGGGTTCTCAATGAGCAGTTCTTC. Translated: CASSLGVLNEQFF.

Worth noting for this clonotype: A read error may be the cause here, since a much bigger clone is one base away. The genes are TRBV13 and TRBJ2-7; no clear D. V lost 0 bases, J lost 7 bases, and 7 bases lay in between. The CDR3 sequence is 12 residues long. Germline V gene lookup returns CDR1 PRHDT and CDR2 FYEKMQ (reference sequence). Here the CDR3 reads CASSLGKWEQYV. The DNA of the CDR3 is TGTGCCAGCAGCTTAGGGAAGTGGGAGCAGTACGTC.

There are many counts of this clonotype. The chain employs TRBV11-3 and TRBJ2-7; tentatively, D is TRBD1 (6 bases). Germline V gives CDR1 SGHNT, CDR2 YENEEA. V lost 1 base and J 2 bases, leaving 12 bases between the germline ends. This CDR3 has 15 residues. The CDR3 region has the DNA TGTGCCAGCAGCTTAGGAACAGGGCGAGCCTACGAGCAGTACGTC. Translating it yields CASSLGTGRAYEQYV.

This chain joins TRBV7-6 and TRBJ1-1; the D is unclear. The CDR3 totals 12 residues. The germline V and J ends were trimmed by 6 bases and 6 bases, with 11 bases remaining between them. Germline assignment: CDR1 SGHVS and CDR2 FNYEAQ. In nucleotides, the CDR3 is TGTGCCAGCAGATTGAACGTCCCTGAAGCTTTCTTT. Translating gives CASRLNVPEAFF.

As regards this clonotype: A much larger clone differs by one base, so this may be a read error. The genes are TRBV7-9 and TRBJ2-3; a possible D gene is TRBD2 (6 bases). This CDR3 is built from 16 residues. Germline CDR1 reads SEHNR; CDR2 reads FQNEAQ (reference sequence). The CDR3 reads CGSSLGGMYPTDTQYF. The CDR3 region has the DNA TGTGGCAGCAGCTTAGGAGGGATGTACCCCACAGATACGCAGTATTTT.

V gene TRBV4-1 combines with J gene TRBJ2-1; perhaps TRBD2 as D (6 bases). The CDR3 contains 15 residues. V was cut by 4 bases and J by 7 bases, with 17 bases left in between. Germline V gives CDR1 MGHRA, CDR2 YSYEKL. CDR3 region: CASSRIGGALNEQFF. The DNA for the CDR3 is TGCGCCAGCAGCCGGATCGGCGGGGCCCTGAATGAGCAGTTCTTC.

There are a few counts of this clonotype. V usage is TRBV7-9 and J usage is TRBJ2-7, with TRBD1 matching over 8 bases. The CDR3 sequence is 14 residues long. V trimming: 2 bases; J trimming: 5 bases; junction bases outside the gene matches: 5. Germline CDR1 and CDR2: SEHNR and FQNEAQ (reference sequence). The CDR3 nucleotides are TGTGCCAGCAGCTTACAGGGGGCCCTAGACGAGCAGTACTTC. This codes for CASSLQGALDEQYF.

The chain couples TRBV4-1 to TRBJ1-1, with D tentatively TRBD1 (5 bases). CDR1 is MGHRA, CDR2 YSYEKL, per germline. CDR3 size: 17 residues. V lost 3 bases and J 0 bases, leaving 17 bases between the germline ends. Here the CDR3 reads CASSQRVPTDMNTEAFF. CDR3 DNA: TGCGCCAGCAGCCAGAGGGTCCCGACAGACATGAACACTGAAGCTTTCTTT.

This clonotype was observed once. The chain recombines TRBV23-1 with TRBJ1-1, with D possibly TRBD1 on 6 matching bases. TRBV23-1 is recorded as an ORF, its role being uncertain. The V gene lost 2 bases and the J gene lost 6 bases, with 16 bases spanning the gap. The CDR3 covers 15 residues. The CDR3 region has the DNA TGCGCCAGCAGTCAAGACTGGGGGGGCCCTCCTGAAGCTTTCTTT. Encoded protein: CASSQDWGGPPEAFF.